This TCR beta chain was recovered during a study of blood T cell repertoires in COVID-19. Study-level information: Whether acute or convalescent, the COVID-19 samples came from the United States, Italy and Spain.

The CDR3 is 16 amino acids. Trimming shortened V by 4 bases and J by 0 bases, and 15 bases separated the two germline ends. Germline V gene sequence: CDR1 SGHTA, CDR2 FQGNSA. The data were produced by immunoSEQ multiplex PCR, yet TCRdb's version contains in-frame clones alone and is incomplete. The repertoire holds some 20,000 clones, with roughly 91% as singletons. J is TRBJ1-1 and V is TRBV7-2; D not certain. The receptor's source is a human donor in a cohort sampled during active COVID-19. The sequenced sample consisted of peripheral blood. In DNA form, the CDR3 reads TGTGCCAGCAGCTCCCCCAACACAGTTATGAACACTGAAGCTTTCTTT. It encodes CASSSPNTVMNTEAFF.